Shown below are 8 T cell receptor beta chains from a single sample sequenced in a study of cytotoxic CD8 clonotypes in ibrutinib-treated CLL. Clones were sequenced by immunoSEQ multiplex PCR, and TCRdb holds only the in-frame ones, with some missing. The sample shows 200,000 to 250,000 clones, about four fifths of them seen only once. Source: PBMCs, taken after 12 months of ibrutinib treatment. These receptor sequences come from a human donor with chronic lymphocytic leukemia.

This clone was seen only a few times. The chain uses TRBV28 and TRBJ2-7; no clear D gene. The CDR3 contains 10 residues. Trimming stripped 6 bases from V and 3 bases from J, with 3 bases between. In germline, CDR1 is MDHEN, CDR2 SYDVKM. The CDR3 sequence is CASRGYEQYF. Here the CDR3 DNA reads TGTGCCAGCAGGGGCTACGAGCAGTACTTC.

The chain couples TRBV6-1 to TRBJ2-5, with a tentative D call TRBD1 (5 bases). V was clipped by 1 base and J by 4 bases, with 10 bases between them. CDR1 is MNHNS and CDR2 is SASEGT in the germline V gene. This CDR3 has 14 amino acids. Written as DNA, the CDR3 is TGTGCCAGCAGTGAAGACAGGTCTCGAGAGACCCAGTACTTC. It codes for CASSEDRSRETQYF.

The chain uses TRBV7-9 and TRBJ2-3; 7 bases align to TRBD2. Germline CDR1 reads SEHNR; CDR2 reads FQNEAQ (reference sequence). V was pared by 1 base and J by 5 bases, with 9 bases of the junction left unmatched. The length of the CDR3 is 16 residues. The CDR3, as DNA: TGTGCCAGCAGCTTAGGGACTGCGGGAGCCGGAGATACGCAGTATTTT. Protein: CASSLGTAGAGDTQYF.

CDR3 bases: TGTGCCAGCAGCCTCATGAGGGGTCTCTACGAGCAGTACTTC. Residues: CASSLMRGLYEQYF. The rearrangement joins TRBV11-2 to TRBJ2-7, with D perhaps matching TRBD1 or TRBD2 (5 bases each). This CDR3 has 14 residues. Trimming pared 5 bases from V and 3 bases from J, leaving 14 bases between. Germline CDR1 reads SGHAT; CDR2 reads FQNNGV.

The rearrangement joins TRBV2 to TRBJ2-7; 7 nucleotides line up with TRBD1. The CDR3 spans 15 residues. After removal of 2 bases from V and 3 bases from J, the junction contained 7 bases not matched to a gene. CDR1 and CDR2 from the germline V gene are SNHLY and FYNNEI. CDR3 nucleotides: TGTGCCAGCAGTGAATCCCCACGGGACAGCTACGAGCAGTACTTC. This codes for CASSESPRDSYEQYF. Looking up the rest from reference TRBV2 and TRBJ2-7 gives the full variable domain: EPEVTQTPSHQVTQMGQEVILRCVPISNHLYFYWYRQILGQKVEFLVSFYNNEISEKSEIFDDQFSVERPDGSNFTLKIRSTKLEDSAMYFCASSESPRDSYEQYFGPGTRLTVT.

This chain joins TRBV5-1 and TRBJ2-7, with D tentatively TRBD1 (5 bases). Trimming took off 3 bases at V and 6 bases at J, with 16 bases between the two ends. In germline, CDR1 is SGHRS, CDR2 YFSETQ. The length of the CDR3 is 14 residues. CDR3 sequence (DNA): TGCGCCAGCAGCTGGGGCGGCGTAGATGCCGAGCAGTACTTC. The encoded protein is CASSWGGVDAEQYF. Full variable domain (missing parts from reference TRBV5-1 and TRBJ2-7): KAGVTQTPRYLIKTRGQQVTLSCSPISGHRSVSWYQQTPGQGLQFLFEYFSETQRNKGNFPGRFSGRQFSNSRSEMNVSTLELGDSALYLCASSWGGVDAEQYFGPGTRLTVT.

This clone has a single count. This chain joins TRBV25-1 and TRBJ2-7, with TRBD1 as a possible D gene (6 bases). Germline values: CDR1 MGHDK, CDR2 SYGVNS. V was clipped by 2 bases and J by 0 bases, with 14 bases between them. The CDR3 sequence is 16 residues long. CDR3: CASSETQGYRSYEQYF. CDR3 nucleotide sequence: TGTGCCAGCAGTGAAACACAGGGTTACCGCTCCTACGAGCAGTACTTC.

The J gene is TRBJ2-1, the V gene TRBV28, with 7 positions matching TRBD2. J was trimmed by 10 bases and V by 5 bases; bases with no gene match: 17. This CDR3 comprises 16 residues. The V gene's germline CDR1 is MDHEN and CDR2 SYDVKM. CDR3 coding DNA: TGTGCCAGCAGTCCGCGGGGGAGCGGGACCTCGGGGGAGCAGTTCTTC. The encoded protein is CASSPRGSGTSGEQFF. Variable domain in full (rest from reference TRBV28 and TRBJ2-1): DVKVTQSSRYLVKRTGEKVFLECVQDMDHENMFWYRQDPGLGLRLIYFSYDVKMKEKGDIPEGYSVSREKKERFSLILESASTNQTSMYLCASSPRGSGTSGEQFFGPGTRLTVL.